This T cell receptor beta chain was sequenced for a study of blood T cell repertoires in COVID-19 (dated by TCRdb to the early 2020s). As for the study more broadly: The collaborator samples originated in the United States, Italy and Spain and spanned the acute and convalescent phases of COVID-19. The repertoires were released in a freely available public database intended as a resource for research on the immune response to SARS-CoV-2. The material from the prospective study consisted of cDNA or gDNA derived from T cells, B-cell-depleted T cells, or PBMCs. Samples came from the ongoing ImmuneRACE study (first 160 participants) plus 1,254 subjects from 6 global collaborators. Where HLA class I and class II types were available, the types were taken from metadata supplied by the sample provider, not from assay-based typing. Sample metadata almost always included a de-identified subject ID, COVID-19 status, age in years and sex. Subjects who had been exposed to COVID-19, were actively infected with it, or had recovered from it provided the deeply sampled blood TCRbeta repertoires that made up the dataset.

Each collaborating institution followed its own protocols to collect whole blood in K2EDTA tubes. For TCRbeta analysis, collaborator samples were shipped as frozen whole blood, as isolated PBMCs, or as DNA extracted from either sample type. Concerning this clone: Its antigen remains unidentified. No much larger clonotype is one base removed from it; base qualities were not supplied.

TCRbeta CDR3 regions were amplified from genomic DNA using the immunoSEQ Assay, a bias-controlled multiplex PCR. In the original analysis: The number of nucleated cells in each sample was estimated by amplification of reference gene primers within the assay. To quantify the absolute abundance of each unique TCRbeta CDR3 rearrangement, sequence reads were collapsed and filtered. For each sample, productive Simpson clonality was calculated as the square root of Simpson's diversity index across productive rearrangements. TCRdb's version of the immuneACCESS table is confined to in-frame rearrangements and falls short of the full clone set. An unresolved V gene accounts for under half of the shortfall where checked; the remainder is of unknown origin. The V and J calls and clone size come from that table; D and trimming were worked out from the DNA. The table for this sample lists about 280,000 clones; approximately 85% of them were counted only once. 10% to 15% of the sample goes to the ten largest clones.

From the cysteine through the phenylalanine, the CDR3 covers 18 amino acids. The entry retains the CDR3 DNA only, 54 bases that are in frame from base 1. CDR1 and CDR2, looked up from the germline V gene (reference sequence), are MNHEY and SMNVEV. The V end gives up 5 bases and the J end 3 bases, leaving 10 bases in the junction not matched to a gene. What the research found in general, with its limitations: The amount of clinical and demographic metadata varied by source and participant and was provided uncurated.

Source material: peripheral blood. This clonotype was sampled from a human donor in a cohort sampled during active COVID-19. Rearrangement joined TRBV27 to TRBJ2-1; the central 13 bases match TRBD2. CDR3 protein: CASSRTSGSPKDYNEQFF. The sequence in DNA is TGTGCCAGCAGTCGGACTAGCGGGAGTCCCAAGGACTACAATGAGCAGTTCTTC.